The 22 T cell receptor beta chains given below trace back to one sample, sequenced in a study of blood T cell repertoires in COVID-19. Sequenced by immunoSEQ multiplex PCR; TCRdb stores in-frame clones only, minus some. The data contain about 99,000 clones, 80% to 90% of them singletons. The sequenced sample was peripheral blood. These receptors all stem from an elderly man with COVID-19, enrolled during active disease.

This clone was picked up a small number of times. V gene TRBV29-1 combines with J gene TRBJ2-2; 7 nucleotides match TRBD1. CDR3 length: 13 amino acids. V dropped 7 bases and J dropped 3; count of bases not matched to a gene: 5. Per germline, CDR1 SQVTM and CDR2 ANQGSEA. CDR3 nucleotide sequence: TGCAGCGCGGGACAGCCGGACACCGGGGAGCTGTTTTTT. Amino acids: CSAGQPDTGELFF.

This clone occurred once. The CDR3 is CASSVGDRGRETQYF. The CDR3, as DNA: TGTGCCAGCAGCGTAGGTGACAGGGGGCGAGAGACCCAGTACTTC. The gene calls are TRBV9 and TRBJ2-5; 10 bases fit TRBD1. This CDR3 contains 15 residues. Germline CDR1 and CDR2: SGDLS and YYNGEE. After removal of 0 bases from V and 4 bases from J, the junction contained 3 bases not matched to a gene. The full variable domain, rest sourced from reference TRBV9 and TRBJ2-5, is DSGVTQTPKHLITATGQRVTLRCSPRSGDLSVYWYQQSLDQGLQFLIQYYNGEERAKGNILERFSAQQFPDLHSELNLSSLELGDSALYFCASSVGDRGRETQYFGPGTRLLVL.

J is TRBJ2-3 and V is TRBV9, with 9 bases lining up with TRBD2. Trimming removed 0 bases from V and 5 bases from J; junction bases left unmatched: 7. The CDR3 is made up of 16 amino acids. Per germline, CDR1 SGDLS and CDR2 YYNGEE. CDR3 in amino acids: CASSVVAGGPGDTQYF. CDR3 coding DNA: TGTGCCAGCAGCGTAGTGGCGGGGGGGCCAGGAGATACGCAGTATTTT.

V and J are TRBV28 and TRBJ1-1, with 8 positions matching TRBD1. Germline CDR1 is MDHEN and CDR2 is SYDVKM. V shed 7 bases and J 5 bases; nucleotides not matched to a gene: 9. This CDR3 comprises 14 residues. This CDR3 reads CASIAGQAGTEAFF. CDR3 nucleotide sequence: TGTGCCAGCATCGCGGGACAGGCTGGGACTGAAGCTTTCTTT.

CDR3 coding DNA: TGTGCCTGGAGTGTACGGGGTTACGCCATGAACACTGAAGCTTTCTTT. It is translated as CAWSVRGYAMNTEAFF. The gene calls are TRBV30 and TRBJ1-1; D is undetermined. Between the trimmed V and J ends, which lost 0 bases and 0 bases, there was a span of 14 bases. Germline V gene data show CDR1 as GTSNPN and CDR2 as SVGIG (reference sequence). This CDR3 has 16 residues.

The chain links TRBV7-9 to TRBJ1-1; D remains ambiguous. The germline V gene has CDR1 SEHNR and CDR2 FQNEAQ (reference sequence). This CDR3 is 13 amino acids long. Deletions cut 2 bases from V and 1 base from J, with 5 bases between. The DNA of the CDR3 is TGTGCCAGCAGCTTACAGGCGAACACTGAAGCTTTCTTT. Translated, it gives CASSLQANTEAFF.

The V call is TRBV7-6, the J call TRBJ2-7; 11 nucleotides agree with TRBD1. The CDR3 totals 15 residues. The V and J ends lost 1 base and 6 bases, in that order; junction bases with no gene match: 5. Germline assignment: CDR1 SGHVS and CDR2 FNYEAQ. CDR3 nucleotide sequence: TGTGCCAGCAGCTTAGGAGGACAGGGGGCTGGCGAGCAGTACTTC. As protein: CASSLGGQGAGEQYF.

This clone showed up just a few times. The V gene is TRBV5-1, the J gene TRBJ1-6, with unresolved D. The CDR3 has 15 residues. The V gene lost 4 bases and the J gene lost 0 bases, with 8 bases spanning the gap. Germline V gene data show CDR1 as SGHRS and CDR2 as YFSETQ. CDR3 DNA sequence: TGCGCCAGCAGCATCCCGAGCTCCTATAATTCACCCCTCCACTTT. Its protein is CASSIPSSYNSPLHF.

CDR3 bases: TGTGCCAGCAGTTTATGGTCACAGGGGGCGGGAGAGACCCAGTACTTC. It encodes CASSLWSQGAGETQYF. V and J are TRBV28 and TRBJ2-5; the match to TRBD1 covers 9 bases. There are 16 residues in the CDR3. The V gene's germline CDR1 is MDHEN and CDR2 SYDVKM. The J segment lost 4 bases and the V segment lost 0 bases, leaving 6 bases of the junction unmatched.

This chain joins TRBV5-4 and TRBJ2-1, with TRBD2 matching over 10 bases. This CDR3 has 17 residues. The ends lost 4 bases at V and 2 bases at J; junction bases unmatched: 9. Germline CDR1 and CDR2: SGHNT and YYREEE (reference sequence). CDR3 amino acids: CASSHPQLAGPYNEQFF. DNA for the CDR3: TGTGCCAGCAGCCACCCCCAACTAGCGGGACCCTACAATGAGCAGTTCTTC.

CDR3 DNA: TGTGCCAGCAGCCTCCCCGGGACAGATGGGTACTATGGCTACACCTTC. Translation gives CASSLPGTDGYYGYTF. The chain joins TRBV25-1 to TRBJ1-2, with 7 bases fitting TRBD1. Germline CDR1 MGHDK, CDR2 SYGVNS. The length of the CDR3 is 16 residues. J lost 3 bases, V lost 6 bases, and 13 bases had no gene match.

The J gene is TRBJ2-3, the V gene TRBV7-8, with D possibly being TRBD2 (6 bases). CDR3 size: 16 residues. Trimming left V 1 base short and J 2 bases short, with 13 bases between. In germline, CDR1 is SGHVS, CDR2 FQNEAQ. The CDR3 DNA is TGTGCCAGCAGCTTAGTACGGGAGACGTTCACAGATACGCAGTATTTT. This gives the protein CASSLVRETFTDTQYF.

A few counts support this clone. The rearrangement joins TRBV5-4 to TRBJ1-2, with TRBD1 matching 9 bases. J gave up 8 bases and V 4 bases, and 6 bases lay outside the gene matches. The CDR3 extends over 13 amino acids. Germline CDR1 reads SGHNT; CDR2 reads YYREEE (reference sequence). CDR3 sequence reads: CASSPGQGRGYTF. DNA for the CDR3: TGTGCCAGCAGCCCGGGACAGGGTCGGGGCTACACCTTC.

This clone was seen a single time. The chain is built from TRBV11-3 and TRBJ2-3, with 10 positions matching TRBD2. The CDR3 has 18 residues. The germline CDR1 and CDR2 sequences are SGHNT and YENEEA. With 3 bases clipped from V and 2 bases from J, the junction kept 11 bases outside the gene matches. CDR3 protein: CASSFPPPSGGFTDTQYF. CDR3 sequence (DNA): TGTGCCAGCAGCTTCCCCCCACCTAGCGGGGGCTTCACAGATACGCAGTATTTT. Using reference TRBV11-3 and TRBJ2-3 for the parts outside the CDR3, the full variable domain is EAGVVQSPRYKIIEKKQPVAFWCNPISGHNTLYWYLQNLGQGPELLIRYENEEAVDDSQLPKDRFSAERLKGVDSTLKIQPAELGDSAVYLCASSFPPPSGGFTDTQYFGPGTRLTVL.

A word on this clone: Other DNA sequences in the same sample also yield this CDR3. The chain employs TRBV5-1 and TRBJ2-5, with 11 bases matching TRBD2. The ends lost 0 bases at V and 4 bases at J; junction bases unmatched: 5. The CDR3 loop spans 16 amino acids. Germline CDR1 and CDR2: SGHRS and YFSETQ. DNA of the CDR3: TGCGCCAGCAGCTTGGACGTAGCGGGGGGGCCAGAGACCCAGTACTTC. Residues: CASSLDVAGGPETQYF. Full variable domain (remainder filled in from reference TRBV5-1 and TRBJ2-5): KAGVTQTPRYLIKTRGQQVTLSCSPISGHRSVSWYQQTPGQGLQFLFEYFSETQRNKGNFPGRFSGRQFSNSRSEMNVSTLELGDSALYLCASSLDVAGGPETQYFGPGTRLLVL.

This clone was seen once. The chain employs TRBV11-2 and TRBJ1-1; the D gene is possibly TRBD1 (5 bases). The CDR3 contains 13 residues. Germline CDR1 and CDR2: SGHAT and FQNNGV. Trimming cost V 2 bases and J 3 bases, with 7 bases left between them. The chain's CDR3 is CASSLIRDTEAFF. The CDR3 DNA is TGTGCCAGCAGCTTAATCAGGGACACTGAAGCTTTCTTT.

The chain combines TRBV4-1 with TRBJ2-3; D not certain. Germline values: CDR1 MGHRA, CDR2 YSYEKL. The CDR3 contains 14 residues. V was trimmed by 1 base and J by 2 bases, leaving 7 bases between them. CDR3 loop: CASSQVAITDTQYF. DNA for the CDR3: TGCGCCAGCAGCCAAGTAGCCATCACAGATACGCAGTATTTT.

The CDR3 region is CASSHDAGGYGYTF. In nucleotides, the CDR3 is TGCGCCAGCAGCCATGATGCAGGGGGATATGGCTACACCTTC. The chain combines TRBV4-3 with TRBJ1-2; TRBD1 matches at 7 bases. CDR3 length: 14 residues. Germline assignment: CDR1 LGHNA and CDR2 YSLEER. V was pared by 3 bases and J by 5 bases, with 6 bases of the junction left unmatched.

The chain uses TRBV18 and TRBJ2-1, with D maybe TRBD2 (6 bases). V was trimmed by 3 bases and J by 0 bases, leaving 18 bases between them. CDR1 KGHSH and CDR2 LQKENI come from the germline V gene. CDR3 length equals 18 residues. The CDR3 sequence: CASSPPGGDWSSYNEQFF. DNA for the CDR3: TGTGCCAGCTCACCTCCAGGTGGGGACTGGAGCTCCTACAATGAGCAGTTCTTC.

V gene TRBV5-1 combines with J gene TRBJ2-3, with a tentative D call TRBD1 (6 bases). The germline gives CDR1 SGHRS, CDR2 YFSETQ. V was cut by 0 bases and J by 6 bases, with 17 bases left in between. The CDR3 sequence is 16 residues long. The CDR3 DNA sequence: TGCGCCAGCAGCTTGGAGGGCAGGGGTAAACATGATACGCAGTATTTT. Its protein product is CASSLEGRGKHDTQYF.

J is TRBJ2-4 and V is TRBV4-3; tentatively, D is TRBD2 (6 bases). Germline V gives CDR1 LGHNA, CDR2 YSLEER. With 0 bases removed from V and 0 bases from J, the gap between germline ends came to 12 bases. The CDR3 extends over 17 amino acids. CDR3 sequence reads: CASSQDFAGLAKNIQYF. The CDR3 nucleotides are TGCGCCAGCAGCCAAGATTTCGCGGGATTAGCCAAAAACATTCAGTACTTC.

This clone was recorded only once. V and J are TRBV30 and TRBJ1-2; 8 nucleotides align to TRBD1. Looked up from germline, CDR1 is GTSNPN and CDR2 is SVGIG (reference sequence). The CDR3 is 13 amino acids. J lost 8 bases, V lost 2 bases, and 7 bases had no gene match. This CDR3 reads CAWSRRGLQGYTF. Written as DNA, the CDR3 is TGTGCCTGGAGTCGCAGGGGGCTGCAGGGCTACACCTTC.